The 30 T cell receptor beta chains listed next were all sequenced from one sample in a study of graft-versus-host responses after intestinal transplantation. Sequencing used immunoSEQ multiplex PCR; TCRdb keeps in-frame clones, though not all of them. Found here are about 39,000 clones, 90% to 95% of them singletons; the top ten hold less than 0.25%. Their antigen targets remain unknown. This specimen was unstimulated CD8+ T cells sorted from spleen or lymph node cells, taken before transplant. The receptor source for this set is a human donor who was the organ donor for an intestinal transplant.

The chain employs TRBV28 and TRBJ2-5; possibly TRBD1 for D (6 bases). The CDR3 runs 14 residues. Trimming took off 7 bases at V and 2 bases at J, with 14 bases between the two ends. CDR1 MDHEN and CDR2 SYDVKM come from the germline V gene. The CDR3 spells CASTTMDRQETQYF. The DNA for the CDR3 is TGTGCCAGCACTACCATGGACAGACAAGAGACCCAGTACTTC.

V usage is TRBV11-3 and J usage is TRBJ1-1; no clear D gene. Germline lookup yields CDR1 SGHNT and CDR2 YENEEA. The CDR3 consists of 15 residues. Trimming left V 4 bases short and J 1 base short, with 13 bases between. The CDR3 bases are TGTGCCAGCAGCTACGTAGGACTGACGAACACTGAAGCTTTCTTT. Encoded protein: CASSYVGLTNTEAFF.

The chain carries TRBV29-1 and TRBJ2-1; D call uncertain. The length of the CDR3 is 15 residues. Per germline, CDR1 SQVTM and CDR2 ANQGSEA. Trimming left V 5 bases short and J 0 bases short, with 14 bases between. The CDR3 loop is CSVNGPQSSYNEQFF. The CDR3 DNA reads TGCAGCGTTAATGGTCCCCAAAGCTCCTACAATGAGCAGTTCTTC.

The CDR3 region is CASRMTGEATGELFF. The CDR3 DNA sequence: TGTGCCAGCAGGATGACAGGGGAAGCCACCGGGGAGCTGTTTTTT. This chain joins TRBV27 and TRBJ2-2; 8 positions agree with TRBD1. Germline CDR1 is MNHEY and CDR2 is SMNVEV (reference sequence). The CDR3 runs to 15 residues. V shed 6 bases, J shed 4 bases, and the junction held 7 bases outside the gene matches.

The chain links TRBV4-1 to TRBJ1-1; 8 bases line up with TRBD1. Trimming took 3 bases from V and 5 from J; bases not matched to a gene: 8. Germline loops: CDR1 MGHRA, CDR2 YSYEKL. The CDR3 totals 15 residues. This CDR3 is CASSQRDRRGTEAFF. The CDR3 DNA sequence: TGCGCCAGCAGCCAGAGGGACAGGAGGGGTACTGAAGCTTTCTTT.

The chain employs TRBV11-2 and TRBJ2-5, with 7 positions matching TRBD1. Trimming at V came to 6 bases and at J to 0 bases, leaving 7 bases not matched to a gene. Per germline, CDR1 SGHAT and CDR2 FQNNGV. The CDR3 totals 15 residues. The CDR3 spells CASSTGQTDQETQYF. In nucleotides, the CDR3 is TGTGCCAGCAGTACGGGACAGACAGACCAAGAGACCCAGTACTTC.

The chain employs TRBV27 and TRBJ2-1, with 8 bases aligning to TRBD2. CDR3 size: 13 residues. V dropped 5 bases and J dropped 9; count of bases not matched to a gene: 6. Germline assignment: CDR1 MNHEY and CDR2 SMNVEV (reference sequence). CDR3 in DNA: TGTGCCAGCAGTCCCGGGACTAGAGTTGAGCAGTTCTTC. Protein sequence: CASSPGTRVEQFF.

The CDR3 DNA reads TGTGCCAGCAGCTTAGGGGGCGACGGCTCCTACGAGCAGTACTTC. Translating gives CASSLGGDGSYEQYF. This chain links TRBV7-6 with TRBJ2-7, with D maybe TRBD1 (5 bases). The CDR3 is 15 residues long. Trimming stripped 1 base from V and 0 bases from J, with 10 bases between. CDR1 is SGHVS and CDR2 is FNYEAQ in the germline V gene.

The chain uses TRBV5-1 and TRBJ2-7, with 7 nucleotides matching TRBD1. The V and J ends lost 2 bases and 2 bases, in that order; junction bases with no gene match: 7. The CDR3 is made up of 15 amino acids. Germline V CDR1 and CDR2: SGHRS, YFSETQ. The CDR3 protein is CASSFIGQGAYEQYF. The CDR3, as DNA: TGCGCCAGCAGCTTTATTGGCCAGGGGGCCTACGAGCAGTACTTC.

V usage is TRBV13 and J usage is TRBJ2-5, with 7 bases aligning to TRBD2. CDR1 is PRHDT and CDR2 is FYEKMQ in the germline V gene (reference sequence). Trimming removed 2 bases from V and 5 bases from J; junction bases left unmatched: 5. This CDR3 region has 14 residues. The CDR3 is CASSLWGGAETQYF. Here the CDR3 DNA reads TGTGCCAGCAGCTTATGGGGGGGTGCGGAGACCCAGTACTTC.

For this clone: Other DNA sequences in this specimen translate into the identical CDR3. The genes are TRBV7-9 and TRBJ1-1, with 8 bases identical to TRBD1. Germline V gives CDR1 SEHNR, CDR2 FQNEAQ (reference sequence). The CDR3 sequence is 16 residues long. J gave up 8 bases and V 5 bases, and 16 bases lay outside the gene matches. CDR3 in amino acids: CASSQTGTGLGAEAFF. The CDR3, as DNA: TGTGCCAGCAGCCAGACCGGGACAGGCCTTGGGGCCGAAGCTTTCTTT.

V and J are TRBV19 and TRBJ1-6; a possible D gene is TRBD1 (6 bases). Trimming cost V 9 bases and J 11 bases, with 20 bases left between them. The germline CDR1 and CDR2 sequences are LNHDA and SQIVND (reference sequence). The CDR3 consists of 14 residues. The CDR3 DNA is TGTGCCAGCACAACACAAACAGGGAGGACACCCCTCCACTTT. As protein: CASTTQTGRTPLHF.

The V and J genes are TRBV6-5 and TRBJ2-7; the D is unclear. CDR1 and CDR2 from the germline V gene are MNHEY and SVGAGI. The CDR3 consists of 11 residues. V was pared by 7 bases and J by 4 bases, with 8 bases between. Here the CDR3 DNA reads TGTGCCAGCATGCTGGGGTACGAGCAGTACTTC. Residues: CASMLGYEQYF.

The V gene is TRBV5-1, the J gene TRBJ1-1, with 7 bases fitting TRBD1. This CDR3 spans 15 amino acids. Germline assignment: CDR1 SGHRS and CDR2 YFSETQ. Trimming cost V 1 base and J 4 bases; bases outside gene matches: 7. The CDR3 reads CASSLISQGSTEAFF. The CDR3 nucleotides are TGCGCCAGCAGCTTGATTTCACAGGGGAGCACTGAAGCTTTCTTT.

The chain is built from TRBV6-5 and TRBJ1-2, with D unclear. The length of the CDR3 is 11 residues. The V end lost 2 bases, the J end lost 7 bases, and 5 bases lay between the germline ends. In germline, CDR1 is MNHEY, CDR2 SVGAGI. Written as DNA, the CDR3 is TGTGCCAGCAGTTACGGCCGTGGCTACACCTTC. This translates into CASSYGRGYTF.

The genes are TRBV11-3 and TRBJ1-2; tentative D call: TRBD1 (6 bases). V gave up 1 base and J gave up 7 bases, with 16 bases separating them. The germline V gene encodes CDR1 SGHNT and CDR2 YENEEA. This CDR3 comprises 15 residues. In nucleotides, the CDR3 is TGTGCCAGCAGCTTAGGTGTCGGGCAGGGGACTGGCTACACCTTC. This codes for CASSLGVGQGTGYTF.

The CDR3 protein is CASSYPSGGQETQYF. Here the CDR3 DNA reads TGCGCCAGCAGCTACCCTAGCGGGGGGCAAGAGACCCAGTACTTC. This chain uses TRBV5-1 with TRBJ2-5; 11 bases are shared with TRBD2. Germline trimming cut 3 bases from V and 2 bases from J; bases unmatched to any gene: 3. CDR1 and CDR2 from the germline V gene are SGHRS and YFSETQ. This CDR3 region has 15 residues.

V and J are TRBV11-2 and TRBJ1-5; 9 bases align to TRBD1. With V trimmed by 5 bases and J by 0 bases, 5 bases remained unmatched. From germline, CDR1 is SGHAT and CDR2 FQNNGV. The CDR3 extends over 16 amino acids. This CDR3 is CASSEGQGHSNQPQHF. Written as DNA, the CDR3 is TGTGCCAGCAGCGAGGGACAGGGTCATAGCAATCAGCCCCAGCATTTT.

This chain uses TRBV5-1 with TRBJ2-2; D is perhaps TRBD2 (5 bases). Germline CDR1 SGHRS, CDR2 YFSETQ. With 2 bases removed from V and 1 base from J, the gap between germline ends came to 9 bases. There are 15 residues in the CDR3. As DNA, the CDR3 is TGCGCCAGCAGCTTCTTCGGGGAGAACACCGGGGAGCTGTTTTTT. Encoded protein: CASSFFGENTGELFF.

The chain links TRBV4-1 to TRBJ2-7, with D unclear. Germline CDR1 MGHRA, CDR2 YSYEKL. The CDR3 is 14 amino acids. With 1 base removed from V and 0 bases from J, the gap between germline ends came to 7 bases. The CDR3 bases are TGCGCCAGCAGCCAAGGTGTCAACTCCTACGAGCAGTACTTC. Its translation is CASSQGVNSYEQYF.

This chain uses TRBV11-3 with TRBJ1-1; D is ambiguous. Germline CDR1 SGHNT, CDR2 YENEEA. V lost 5 bases, J lost 4 bases, and 17 bases lay in between. The CDR3 runs 15 residues. CDR3: CASSVPGGWGTEAFF. The CDR3 nucleotides read TGTGCCAGCAGCGTTCCGGGAGGCTGGGGCACTGAAGCTTTCTTT. The full variable domain, in which reference TRBV11-3 and TRBJ1-1 provide the parts outside the CDR3, is EAGVVQSPRYKIIEKKQPVAFWCNPISGHNTLYWYLQNLGQGPELLIRYENEEAVDDSQLPKDRFSAERLKGVDSTLKIQPAELGDSAVYLCASSVPGGWGTEAFFGQGTRLTVV.

To note about this clone: One end of the junction does not line up with germline, which may come from a read error. The chain recombines TRBV27 with TRBJ1-2; no reliable D call. This CDR3 is 15 amino acids long. Germline values: CDR1 MNHEY, CDR2 SMNVEV (reference sequence). CDR3 loop: CASSLSLQSPYGYTF. Here the CDR3 DNA reads TGTGCCAGCAGTCTATCCCTACAGAGCCCCTATGGCTACACCTTC.

This sequence joins TRBV10-2 and TRBJ1-3; no firm D call. Germline loops: CDR1 WSHSY, CDR2 SAAADI. V lost 3 bases, J lost 4 bases, and 1 base lay in between. The CDR3 has 11 amino acids. The CDR3, as DNA: TGCGCCAGCAGTGAAGGAAACACCATATATTTT. It yields the protein CASSEGNTIYF.

The J gene is TRBJ2-3, the V gene TRBV9; TRBD2 aligns across 8 bases. The germline gives CDR1 SGDLS, CDR2 YYNGEE. The length of the CDR3 is 17 residues. Trimming cost V 3 bases and J 2 bases; bases outside gene matches: 11. Written as DNA, the CDR3 is TGTGCCAGCAGCGAAAAAGAAGCGGGGGAATACACAGATACGCAGTATTTT. This gives the protein CASSEKEAGEYTDTQYF.

The chain is built from TRBV7-9 and TRBJ1-1; D uncertain. Germline assignment: CDR1 SEHNR and CDR2 FQNEAQ (reference sequence). V was trimmed by 2 bases and J by 5 bases, leaving 12 bases between them. The CDR3 has 14 residues. The CDR3 spells CASSLLGGETEAFF. CDR3 DNA sequence: TGTGCCAGCAGCTTATTGGGAGGAGAAACTGAAGCTTTCTTT.

The gene calls are TRBV7-9 and TRBJ2-1; D gene ambiguous. The CDR3 extends over 15 amino acids. Germline V gene sequence: CDR1 SEHNR, CDR2 FQNEAQ (reference sequence). V was pared by 2 bases and J by 2 bases, with 10 bases between. CDR3 sequence reads: CASSLRASAYNEQFF. Written as DNA, the CDR3 is TGTGCCAGCAGCTTAAGAGCGTCAGCCTACAATGAGCAGTTCTTC.

The gene calls are TRBV5-6 and TRBJ1-2; 10 nucleotides line up with TRBD1. The CDR3 has 15 amino acids. Per the germline V gene, CDR1 is SGHDT and CDR2 is YYEEEE. V lost 4 bases, J lost 3 bases, and 6 bases stayed unmatched. The CDR3 reads CASSPGTGAYYGYTF. The CDR3 coding sequence is TGTGCCAGCAGCCCAGGGACAGGGGCTTACTATGGCTACACCTTC.

The V call is TRBV19, the J call TRBJ1-1; D ambiguous. The germline CDR1 and CDR2 sequences are LNHDA and SQIVND (reference sequence). This CDR3 comprises 13 residues. Trimming removed 3 bases at V and 0 bases at J, with 5 bases between. CDR3 protein: CASSISMNTEAFF. The CDR3 region has the DNA TGTGCCAGTAGTATTAGCATGAACACTGAAGCTTTCTTT.

The V and J genes are TRBV29-1 and TRBJ2-3; no clear D gene. V gave up 7 bases and J gave up 0 bases, with 20 bases separating them. The germline V gene encodes CDR1 SQVTM and CDR2 ANQGSEA. This CDR3 contains 16 residues. CDR3 region: CSGPGGFLPSTDTQYF. Here the CDR3 DNA reads TGCAGCGGCCCGGGTGGTTTTCTGCCGAGCACAGATACGCAGTATTTT.

This clone was seen just once. The V gene is TRBV28, the J gene TRBJ2-2; TRBD2 aligns across 10 bases. Germline V gene lookup returns CDR1 MDHEN and CDR2 SYDVKM. V gave up 5 bases and J gave up 6 bases; unmatched junction bases: 6. CDR3 length equals 15 residues. CDR3 DNA sequence: TGTGCCAGCAGTCGAACTAGCGGGGTACCCGGGGAGCTGTTTTTT. It translates to CASSRTSGVPGELFF.